This T cell receptor beta chain came from a study of CD8+ T cells in alopecia areata. General study results and limits: Affected scalp, especially in alopecia totalis/universalis, had a higher clonality than normal scalp did. Many expanded lesional clones remained in scalp and blood on tofacitinib.

The treatment: oral pan-JAK inhibitor, 5-10 mg twice daily. Researchers gathered lesional scalp punch biopsies and peripheral blood from patients with alopecia areata. Regarding this clone: The antigen is not known.

Sequencing relied on a cDNA template that was reverse transcribed from extracted RNA. Profiled with immunoSEQ multiplex PCR; TCRdb holds only in-frame clones, not every one. The table lists 120,000 or so clones, around 63% of them singletons, with around 5.7% in the top ten. The sequences come from CD4+ T cells sorted from blood, collected at week 4, from a patient treated with tofacitinib. The TCR was taken from a human donor with alopecia areata.

This CDR3 reads CAWSVRGLKQETQYF. CDR3 coding DNA: TGTGCCTGGAGTGTACGAGGGCTGAAGCAAGAGACCCAGTACTTC. The genes are TRBV30 and TRBJ2-5, with a possible D match to TRBD2 (5 bases). The CDR3 consists of 15 residues. V was cut by 0 bases and J by 2 bases, with 13 bases left in between. The V gene's germline CDR1 is GTSNPN and CDR2 SVGIG (reference sequence).